This TCR beta chain was retrieved from a study of immune characterization of retroperitoneal liposarcoma. TCRdb recomputed calls from the PCR reads with MiXCR, one row per CDR3 protein. The table records some 8,200 distinct CDR3 sequences, about 41% of them present only once. The CDR3 spans 8 residues, counting both ends. Germline assignment: CDR1 SGHNT and CDR2 YENEEA. This clonotype is a singleton in its sample. The final CDR3 position lacks the conserved phenylalanine or tryptophan, pointing to a likely read error. The DNA is left out, because the CDR3 cannot be placed on it with certainty; the CDR3 is given as TCRdb lists it.

This TCR was recovered from a male donor with retroperitoneal liposarcoma. The rearrangement uses TRBV11-3 and TRBJ2-5; the D call TRBD2 from the table was never checked on the DNA. The sample was tumor tissue. The chain's CDR3 is CASSLLLA.